The 22 T cell receptor beta chains below come from one sample, sequenced in a study of cytomegalovirus exposure and HLA in healthy donors (dated by TCRdb to the late 2010s). The library relied on the immunoSEQ multiplex PCR assay. For the multiplex PCR, a mixture combining 60 forward primers for TCR Vbeta segments and 13 reverse primers for TCR Jbeta segments was used. As stored in TCRdb, this immuneACCESS dataset retains in-frame rearrangements with V and J assigned. A fraction of the clones does not appear; measured against another copy, unresolved V genes explain less than half of the discrepancy, and the remainder lacks a known reason. For this sample the table gives roughly 110,000 clones, of which 77% were detected only once. Roughly 11% of the sample is in the top ten clones. Sample: PBMCs. The receptors shown here come from a man in his forties or fifties in good health and CMV-seropositive.

The chain has TRBV11-2 and TRBJ2-7, with 9 bases aligning to TRBD2. V dropped 7 bases and J dropped 2; count of bases not matched to a gene: 12. CDR1 is SGHAT, CDR2 FQNNGV, per germline. The CDR3 runs 16 residues. This chain's CDR3 is CASTPLTSGFTYEQYF. CDR3 DNA: TGTGCCAGCACACCATTAACTAGCGGGTTCACCTACGAGCAGTACTTC.

The chain uses TRBV6-5 and TRBJ2-1, with 7 bases that match TRBD2. The CDR3 totals 15 residues. The germline CDR1 and CDR2 sequences are MNHEY and SVGAGI. V lost 6 bases to trimming and J lost 0 bases; unmatched junction nucleotides: 5. CDR3 region: CASRTGGGSYNEQFF. CDR3 DNA: TGTGCCAGCAGGACTGGGGGGGGCTCCTACAATGAGCAGTTCTTC.

The rearrangement joins TRBV15 to TRBJ2-5, with 10 bases identical to TRBD2. Germline CDR1 is LNHNV and CDR2 is YYDKDF (reference sequence). The V gene end was trimmed by 4 bases and the J gene end by 2 bases; junction bases not matched to a gene: 7. The CDR3 is 16 amino acids. In DNA form, the CDR3 reads TGTGCCACCAGCATACCCATAGCGGGGGGTCAAGAGACCCAGTACTTC. It is translated as CATSIPIAGGQETQYF.

The rearrangement links TRBV6-6 to TRBJ1-2; TRBD1 is a possible D gene (5 bases). Between the trimmed V and J ends, which lost 3 bases and 8 bases, there was a span of 13 bases. The CDR3 runs 13 residues. Germline CDR1 is MNHNY and CDR2 is SVGAGI (reference sequence). This CDR3 is CASSYEAGKGYTF. The CDR3 nucleotides read TGTGCCAGCAGTTATGAAGCAGGGAAGGGCTACACCTTC.

The chain links TRBV7-3 to TRBJ2-7, with a weak D call TRBD2 (7 bases). This CDR3 has 13 residues. V lost 1 base, J lost 6 bases, and 10 bases lay in between. Looked up from germline, CDR1 is SGHTA and CDR2 is FQGTGA. Written as DNA, the CDR3 is TGTGCCAGCAGCTTAAAAGGGGGGGGCGAGCAGTACTTC. Amino acid sequence: CASSLKGGGEQYF.

This clone was detected only a few times. V and J are TRBV4-3 and TRBJ2-7, with D possibly being TRBD1 (5 bases). Germline CDR1 and CDR2: LGHNA and YSLEER. The germline V and J ends were trimmed by 0 bases and 3 bases, with 15 bases remaining between them. This CDR3 contains 16 residues. CDR3 bases: TGCGCCAGCAGCCAAGATCGGCGGCAGGGTAACTACGAGCAGTACTTC. Residues: CASSQDRRQGNYEQYF.

This rearrangement joins TRBV29-1 to TRBJ2-7; D is perhaps TRBD1 (6 bases). Trimming took off 7 bases at V and 0 bases at J, with 13 bases between the two ends. The germline V gene has CDR1 SQVTM and CDR2 ANQGSEA. The CDR3 contains 13 residues. The CDR3 DNA sequence: TGCAGCGCTCAGACAGGCTTCTCCTACGAGCAGTACTTC. Amino acid sequence: CSAQTGFSYEQYF.

The chain's CDR3 is CASRGYSSSYEQYF. The CDR3 region has the DNA TGTGCCAGCAGGGGCTATTCGAGCTCCTACGAGCAGTACTTC. This chain uses TRBV2 with TRBJ2-7, with D uncertain. V shed 6 bases and J shed 0 bases, with 12 bases lying between them. The CDR3 totals 14 residues. Germline V gives CDR1 SNHLY, CDR2 FYNNEI.

This chain links TRBV5-6 with TRBJ2-2; maybe TRBD1 (5 bases). The CDR3 is made up of 17 amino acids. V was trimmed by 1 base and J by 0 bases, leaving 13 bases between them. Germline CDR1 and CDR2: SGHDT and YYEEEE. The CDR3 sequence: CASSLTGVHANTGELFF. The CDR3 nucleotides are TGTGCCAGCAGCTTGACAGGAGTCCACGCGAACACCGGGGAGCTGTTTTTT.

The chain uses TRBV5-3 and TRBJ2-7; D is possibly TRBD2 (6 bases). TRBV5-3 is sorted into the ORF group, with uncertain function. Trimming cost V 2 bases and J 4 bases, with 7 bases left between them. The CDR3 extends over 12 amino acids. The CDR3 loop reads CARSFGGYEQYF. In DNA, the CDR3 is TGTGCCAGAAGCTTTGGGGGGTACGAGCAGTACTTC.

The V gene is TRBV7-2, the J gene TRBJ2-5; 10 bases line up with TRBD2. The germline CDR1 and CDR2 sequences are SGHTA and FQGNSA. The CDR3 contains 15 residues. V was clipped by 5 bases and J by 5 bases; unmatched bases: 8. CDR3 protein: CASSERGGGWETQYF. The CDR3 DNA follows: TGTGCCAGCAGCGAGCGGGGGGGCGGGTGGGAGACCCAGTACTTC.

This clone turned up a few times. The chain has TRBV7-8 and TRBJ2-7; 9 bases line up with TRBD1. The CDR3 is made up of 15 amino acids. V trimming: 5 bases; J trimming: 0 bases; junction bases outside the gene matches: 5. Germline lookup yields CDR1 SGHVS and CDR2 FQNEAQ. The chain's CDR3 is CASSVGQGPSYEQYF. CDR3 nucleotides: TGTGCCAGCAGCGTGGGACAGGGCCCCTCCTACGAGCAGTACTTC.

The CDR3 region has the DNA TGTGCCAGCAGTGAAGGGACAGGCCGGACTTCCTACGAGCAGTACTTC. It specifies CASSEGTGRTSYEQYF. The chain employs TRBV2 and TRBJ2-7; 7 bases line up with TRBD1. V was clipped by 1 base and J by 1 base; unmatched bases: 7. Per the germline V gene, CDR1 is SNHLY and CDR2 is FYNNEI. The CDR3 runs 16 residues.

The CDR3 protein is CASSQDRTGGRLFF. The DNA of the CDR3 is TGCGCCAGCAGCCAAGATCGTACGGGGGGTAGACTGTTTTTT. The chain has TRBV4-1 and TRBJ2-2, with 7 nucleotides matching TRBD2. This CDR3 has 14 residues. V lost 0 bases, J lost 14 bases, and 9 bases stayed unmatched. Germline V gene data show CDR1 as MGHRA and CDR2 as YSYEKL.

DNA for the CDR3: TGCGCCAGCAGTCCCGACAGCCGATCCTACGAGCAGTACTTC. Its protein product is CASSPDSRSYEQYF. The genes are TRBV10-2 and TRBJ2-7; D is perhaps TRBD1 (5 bases). The V gene lost 5 bases and the J gene lost 1 base, with 12 bases spanning the gap. This CDR3 region has 14 residues. Germline CDR1 is WSHSY and CDR2 is SAAADI.

About this clone: One junction end disagrees with the germline gene, perhaps due to a read error. Other nucleotide sequences in the sample specify the same CDR3. The genes are TRBV9 and TRBJ1-2; TRBD1 matches at 7 bases. CDR1 is SGDLS, CDR2 YYNGEE, per germline. The CDR3 sequence is 13 residues long. The CDR3 is CASSVAQGNGYTF. Here the CDR3 DNA reads TGCGCCAGCAGCGTAGCACAGGGGAATGGCTACACCTTC.

This clone was recorded a few times. The V and J genes are TRBV7-3 and TRBJ2-5, with TRBD1 identical over 9 bases. The CDR3 extends over 14 amino acids. Trimming cost V 5 bases and J 4 bases; bases outside gene matches: 5. Germline V lookup: CDR1 SGHTA, CDR2 FQGTGA. CDR3 loop: CASSATGGRETQYF. CDR3 nucleotide sequence: TGTGCCAGCAGCGCAACAGGGGGCCGAGAGACCCAGTACTTC. The entire variable domain, with the rest obtained from reference TRBV7-3 and TRBJ2-5, is as follows: GAGVSQTPSNKVTEKGKYVELRCDPISGHTALYWYRQSLGQGPEFLIYFQGTGAADDSGLPNDRFFAVRPEGSVSTLKIQRTERGDSAVYLCASSATGGRETQYFGPGTRLLVL.

CDR3 sequence (DNA): TGTGCCAGCTCACCTGGGACAGAGCCCTTTGGCTACACCTTC. This gives the protein CASSPGTEPFGYTF. The J gene is TRBJ1-2, the V gene TRBV18, with 7 bases that match TRBD1. Germline V gene data show CDR1 as KGHSH and CDR2 as LQKENI. The CDR3 loop spans 14 amino acids. V shed 3 bases, J shed 7 bases, and the junction held 8 bases outside the gene matches.

The chain's CDR3 is CAISSTGQSYEQYF. CDR3 nucleotides: TGTGCCATCAGTTCCACCGGACAGTCCTACGAGCAGTACTTC. The J gene is TRBJ2-7, the V gene TRBV10-3; D may be TRBD1 (6 bases). This CDR3 contains 14 residues. V was trimmed by 5 bases and J by 1 base, leaving 12 bases between them. CDR1 and CDR2 from the germline V gene are ENHRY and SYGVKD.

The V gene is TRBV7-2, the J gene TRBJ1-5; TRBD1 might be the D (6 bases). CDR1 is SGHTA and CDR2 is FQGNSA in the germline V gene. The CDR3 extends over 17 amino acids. V shed 2 bases and J shed 1 base, with 15 bases lying between them. CDR3 region: CASSLHSRGSSNQPQHF. CDR3 nucleotides: TGTGCCAGCAGCTTACACTCCAGGGGTAGCAGCAATCAGCCCCAGCATTTT.

The chain uses TRBV4-1 and TRBJ1-1; 9 bases agree with TRBD1. The trim removed 1 base at V and 8 bases at J, leaving 11 bases unmatched. This CDR3 contains 16 residues. The germline CDR1 and CDR2 sequences are MGHRA and YSYEKL. The CDR3: CASSQVQSPGTGEAFF. CDR3 bases: TGCGCCAGCAGCCAAGTACAATCGCCCGGGACAGGGGAAGCTTTCTTT.

This clone is medium-sized by share. The V call is TRBV25-1, the J call TRBJ2-2; 9 bases match TRBD1. Germline V gene sequence: CDR1 MGHDK, CDR2 SYGVNS. The CDR3 is 17 amino acids. The ends lost 4 bases at V and 2 bases at J; junction bases unmatched: 8. In nucleotides, the CDR3 is TGTGCCAGCAGTGGATTTCCGGGACAGGGCAACACCGGGGAGCTGTTTTTT. Encoded protein: CASSGFPGQGNTGELFF.